This T cell receptor (beta chain) emerged from a study of blood T cell repertoires in COVID-19. On the study more broadly: PBMCs, B-cell-depleted T cells, or T cells were the source of the cDNA or gDNA that made up the material.

Repertoires were generated with immunoSEQ multiplex PCR, while TCRdb's copy carries only in-frame clones and drops some. The data show more than 85,000 clones, around 75% seen once. The V and J ends lost 5 bases and 5 bases, in that order; junction bases with no gene match: 7. Germline V gene sequence: CDR1 KGHSH, CDR2 LQKENI. The CDR3 is 14 residues long. Material for sequencing was peripheral blood. V is TRBV18 and J is TRBJ2-7; 9 bases match TRBD1. This receptor was taken from a man between 65 and 85 years old with acute or convalescent COVID-19. Here the CDR3 reads CASSITGQGHEQYF. The CDR3 DNA reads as TGTGCCAGCTCAATTACCGGACAGGGGCACGAGCAGTACTTC.